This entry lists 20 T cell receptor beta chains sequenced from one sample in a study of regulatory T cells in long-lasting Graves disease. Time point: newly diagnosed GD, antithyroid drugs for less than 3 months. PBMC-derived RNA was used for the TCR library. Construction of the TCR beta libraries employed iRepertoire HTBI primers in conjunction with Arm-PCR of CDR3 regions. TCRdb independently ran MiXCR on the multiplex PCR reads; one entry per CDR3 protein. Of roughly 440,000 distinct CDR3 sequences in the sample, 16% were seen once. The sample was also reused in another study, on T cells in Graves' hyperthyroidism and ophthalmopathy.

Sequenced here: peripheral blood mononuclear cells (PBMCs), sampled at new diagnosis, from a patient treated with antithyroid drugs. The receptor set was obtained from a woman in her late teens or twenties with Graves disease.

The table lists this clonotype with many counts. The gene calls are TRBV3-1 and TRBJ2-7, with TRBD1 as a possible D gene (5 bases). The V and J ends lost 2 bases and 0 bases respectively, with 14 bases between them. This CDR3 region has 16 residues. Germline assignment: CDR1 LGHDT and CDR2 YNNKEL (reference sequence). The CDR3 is CASSQTRQRLSYEQYF. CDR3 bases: TGTGCCAGCAGCCAAACTCGACAGAGACTCTCCTACGAGCAGTACTTC.

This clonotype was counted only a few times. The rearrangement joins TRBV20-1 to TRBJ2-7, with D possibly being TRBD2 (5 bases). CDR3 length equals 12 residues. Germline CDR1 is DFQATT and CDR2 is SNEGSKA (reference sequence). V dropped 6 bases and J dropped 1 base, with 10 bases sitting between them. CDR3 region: CSARRKSYEQYF. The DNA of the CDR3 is TGCAGTGCCAGGAGGAAATCCTACGAGCAGTACTTC.

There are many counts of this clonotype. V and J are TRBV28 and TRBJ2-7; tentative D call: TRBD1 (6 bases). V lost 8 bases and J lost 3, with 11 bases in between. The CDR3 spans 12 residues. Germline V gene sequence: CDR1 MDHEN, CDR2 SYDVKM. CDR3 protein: CASERTDYEQYF. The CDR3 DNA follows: TGTGCCAGCGAGAGGACAGACTACGAGCAGTACTTC.

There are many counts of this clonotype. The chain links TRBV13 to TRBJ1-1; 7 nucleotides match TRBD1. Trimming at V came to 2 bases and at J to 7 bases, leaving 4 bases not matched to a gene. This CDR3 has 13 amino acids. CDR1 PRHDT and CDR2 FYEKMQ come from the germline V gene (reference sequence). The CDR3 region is CASSLKGTVEAFF. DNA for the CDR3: TGTGCCAGCAGCTTAAAAGGGACAGTTGAAGCTTTCTTT. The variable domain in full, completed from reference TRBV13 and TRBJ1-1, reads AAGVIQSPRHLIKEKRETATLKCYPIPRHDTVYWYQQGPGQDPQFLISFYEKMQSDKGSIPDRFSAQQFSDYHSELNMSSLELGDSALYFCASSLKGTVEAFFGQGTRLTVV.

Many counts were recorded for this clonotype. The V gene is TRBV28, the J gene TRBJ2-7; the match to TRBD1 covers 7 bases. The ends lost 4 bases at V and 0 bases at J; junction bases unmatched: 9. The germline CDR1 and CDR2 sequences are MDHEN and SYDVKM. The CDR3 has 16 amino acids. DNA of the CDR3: TGTGCCAGCAGTTCTTTCTCCGGGACAGTCTCCTACGAGCAGTACTTC. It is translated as CASSSFSGTVSYEQYF.

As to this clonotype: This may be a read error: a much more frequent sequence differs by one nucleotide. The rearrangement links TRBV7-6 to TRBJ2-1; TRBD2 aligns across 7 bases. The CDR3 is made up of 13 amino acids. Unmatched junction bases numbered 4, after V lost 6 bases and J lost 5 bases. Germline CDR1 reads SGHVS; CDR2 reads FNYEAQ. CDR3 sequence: CASRGLVHNEQFF. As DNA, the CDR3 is TGTGCCAGCAGAGGACTAGTACACAATGAGCAGTTCTTC.

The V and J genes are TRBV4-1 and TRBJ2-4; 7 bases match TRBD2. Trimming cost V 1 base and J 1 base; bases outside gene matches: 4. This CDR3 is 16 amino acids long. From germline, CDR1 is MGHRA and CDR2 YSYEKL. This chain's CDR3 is CASSQGAGAAKNIQYF. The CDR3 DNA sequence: TGCGCCAGCAGCCAAGGGGCGGGAGCGGCCAAAAACATTCAGTACTTC.

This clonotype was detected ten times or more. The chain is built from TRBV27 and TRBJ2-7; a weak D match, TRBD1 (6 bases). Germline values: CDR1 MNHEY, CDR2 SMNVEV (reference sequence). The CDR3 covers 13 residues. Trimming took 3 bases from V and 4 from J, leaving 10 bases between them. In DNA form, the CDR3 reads TGTGCCAGCAGTTTCCGGACAGCTTACGAGCAGTACTTC. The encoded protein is CASSFRTAYEQYF.

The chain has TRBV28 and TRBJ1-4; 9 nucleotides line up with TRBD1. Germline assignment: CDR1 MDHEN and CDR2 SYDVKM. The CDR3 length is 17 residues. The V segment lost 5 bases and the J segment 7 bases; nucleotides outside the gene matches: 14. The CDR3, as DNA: TGTGCCAGCAGTCCCCAGGGAGGACAGGGGAGGATTGAAAAACTGTTTTTT. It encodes CASSPQGGQGRIEKLFF.

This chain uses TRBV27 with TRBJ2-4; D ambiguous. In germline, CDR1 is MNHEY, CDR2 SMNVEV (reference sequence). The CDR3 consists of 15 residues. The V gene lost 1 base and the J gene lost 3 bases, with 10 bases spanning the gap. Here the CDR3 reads CASSLFGHDKNIQYF. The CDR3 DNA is TGTGCCAGCAGTTTATTCGGGCACGACAAAAACATTCAGTACTTC.

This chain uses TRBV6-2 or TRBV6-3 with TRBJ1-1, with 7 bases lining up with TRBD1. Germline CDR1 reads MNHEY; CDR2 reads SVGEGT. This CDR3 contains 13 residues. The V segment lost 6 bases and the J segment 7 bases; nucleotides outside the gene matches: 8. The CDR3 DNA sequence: TGTGCCAGCAGACTCCGGGGACAGAGTGAAGCTTTCTTT. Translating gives CASRLRGQSEAFF.

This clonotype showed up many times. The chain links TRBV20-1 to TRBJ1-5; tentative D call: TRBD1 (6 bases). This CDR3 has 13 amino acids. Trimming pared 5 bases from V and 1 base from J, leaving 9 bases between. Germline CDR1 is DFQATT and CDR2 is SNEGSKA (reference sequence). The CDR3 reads CSASQGSNQPQHF. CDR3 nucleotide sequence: TGCAGTGCTTCCCAGGGGAGCAATCAGCCCCAGCATTTT.

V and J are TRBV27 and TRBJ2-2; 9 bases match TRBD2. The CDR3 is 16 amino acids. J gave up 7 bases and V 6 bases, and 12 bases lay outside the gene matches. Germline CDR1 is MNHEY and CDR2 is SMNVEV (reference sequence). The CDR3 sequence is CASRGGAGGPIGELFF. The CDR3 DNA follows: TGTGCCAGCAGAGGAGGTGCGGGAGGGCCAATCGGGGAGCTGTTTTTT.

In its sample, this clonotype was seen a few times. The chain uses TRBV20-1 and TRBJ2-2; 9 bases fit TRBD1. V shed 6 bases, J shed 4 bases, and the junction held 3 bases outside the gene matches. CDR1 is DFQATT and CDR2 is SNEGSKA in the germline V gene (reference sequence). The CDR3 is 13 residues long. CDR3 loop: CSARTGVTGELFF. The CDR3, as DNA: TGCAGTGCACGGACAGGGGTCACCGGGGAGCTGTTTTTT.

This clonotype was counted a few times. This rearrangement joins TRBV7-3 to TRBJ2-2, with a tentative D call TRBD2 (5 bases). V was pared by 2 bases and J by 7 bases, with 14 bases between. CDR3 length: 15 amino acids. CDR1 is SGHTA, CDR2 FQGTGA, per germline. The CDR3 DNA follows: TGTGCCAGCAGCTTAGCTAGCTCCCGCGGCGGGGAGCTGTTTTTT. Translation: CASSLASSRGGELFF.

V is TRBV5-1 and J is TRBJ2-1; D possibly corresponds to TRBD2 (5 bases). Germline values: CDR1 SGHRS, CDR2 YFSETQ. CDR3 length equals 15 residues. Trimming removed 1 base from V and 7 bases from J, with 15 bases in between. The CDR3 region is CASSLLATFANEQFF. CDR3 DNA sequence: TGCGCCAGCAGCTTGTTAGCGACCTTCGCGAATGAGCAGTTCTTC.

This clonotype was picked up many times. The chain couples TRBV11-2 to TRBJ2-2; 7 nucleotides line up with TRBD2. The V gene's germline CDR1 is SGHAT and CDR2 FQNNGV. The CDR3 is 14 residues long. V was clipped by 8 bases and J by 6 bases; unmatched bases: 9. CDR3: CASGSRELSGELFF. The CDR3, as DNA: TGTGCCAGCGGTTCGCGGGAGTTGTCCGGGGAGCTGTTTTTT.

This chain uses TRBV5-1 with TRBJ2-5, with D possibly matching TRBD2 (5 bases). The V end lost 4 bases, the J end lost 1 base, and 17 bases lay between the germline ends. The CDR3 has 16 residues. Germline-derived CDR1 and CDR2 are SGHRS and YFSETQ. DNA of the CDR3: TGCGCCAGCAGCACGGCTATCGCGGGCACCCAAGAGACCCAGTACTTC. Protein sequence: CASSTAIAGTQETQYF.

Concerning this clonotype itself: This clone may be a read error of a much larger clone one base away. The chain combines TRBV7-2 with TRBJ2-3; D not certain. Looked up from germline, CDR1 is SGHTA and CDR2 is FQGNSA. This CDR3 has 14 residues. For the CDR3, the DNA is TGTGGCAGCAGCTTAGGCCTTAGCACAGATACGCAGTATTTT. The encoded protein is CGSSLGLSTDTQYF.

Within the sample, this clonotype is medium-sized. This chain's CDR3 is CASSPPGDRAGASSYEQYF. Here the CDR3 DNA reads TGTGCCAGCAGCCCCCCGGGGGATAGAGCGGGAGCATCCTCCTACGAGCAGTACTTC. The chain links TRBV7-8 to TRBJ2-7; 8 bases are shared with TRBD2. This CDR3 comprises 19 residues. Trimming cost V 5 bases and J 0 bases; bases outside gene matches: 18. Looked up from germline, CDR1 is SGHVS and CDR2 is FQNEAQ.